A selection of T cell receptor beta chains follows, all from one sample in a study of response to subunit inactivated influenza vaccine. In TCRdb, the RT-PCR reads were re-called with MiXCR into one record per CDR3 protein. The repertoire holds 600,000 to 850,000 distinct CDR3 sequences, with roughly 15% as singletons. The input for sequencing was PBMCs from blood, taken about 14 days before vaccination. The source is a man aged 50-60 years who received an inactivated influenza vaccine. The CDR3 runs from the conserved cysteine through the conserved F or W. The D gene is left open where the match is weak. Not every row has a clone size; where given, it reads once, few, many or a size class.

V gene: TRBV10-3
D gene: NA
clone size: few
CDR3 length: 14
J gene: TRBJ2-3
CDR3 protein: CAISDPGVADTQYF
CDR3 DNA: TGTGCCATCAGTGATCCGGGGGTGGCAGATACGCAGTATTTT

V gene: TRBV14
D gene: NA
clone size: NA
CDR3 length: 21
J gene: TRBJ2-7
CDR3 protein: CASSQDHRTELTLQGAYEQYF
CDR3 DNA: TGTGCCAGCAGCCAAGATCACCGGACGGAACTAACCCTACAAGGCGCCTACGAGCAGTACTTC

V gene: TRBV11-2
D gene: TRBD1
clone size: NA
CDR3 length: 14
J gene: TRBJ2-5
CDR3 protein: CASRTGTEQETQYF
CDR3 DNA: TGTGCCAGCAGAACCGGGACAGAACAAGAGACCCAGTACTTC

V gene: TRBV6-5
D gene: TRBD1
clone size: many
CDR3 length: 16
J gene: TRBJ1-5
CDR3 protein: CASSYSKGTGYQPQHF
CDR3 DNA: TGTGCCAGCAGTTACTCGAAAGGGACAGGGTATCAGCCCCAGCATTTT

V gene: TRBV6-2/TRBV6-3
D gene: TRBD2
clone size: few
CDR3 length: 16
J gene: TRBJ2-1
CDR3 protein: CASSYRSSGTYNEQFF
CDR3 DNA: TGTGCCAGCAGTTACAGATCTAGCGGAACATACAATGAGCAGTTCTTC

V gene: TRBV18
D gene: NA
clone size: many
CDR3 length: 15
J gene: TRBJ2-1
CDR3 protein: CASSPVRSSYNEQFF
CDR3 DNA: TGTGCCAGCTCACCAGTCAGGAGCTCCTACAATGAGCAGTTCTTC

V gene: TRBV6-5
D gene: NA
clone size: NA
CDR3 length: 15
J gene: TRBJ2-1
CDR3 protein: CASSYSPGTYNEQFF
CDR3 DNA: TGTGCCAGCAGTTACTCACCGGGGACCTACAATGAGCAGTTCTTC

V gene: TRBV28
D gene: TRBD1
clone size: many
CDR3 length: 15
J gene: TRBJ2-7
CDR3 protein: CASRTGTGKGYEQYF
CDR3 DNA: TGTGCCAGCAGGACCGGGACAGGGAAGGGTTACGAGCAGTACTTC

V gene: TRBV20-1
D gene: NA
clone size: few
CDR3 length: 13
J gene: TRBJ2-7
CDR3 protein: CSARSRAAYEQYF
CDR3 DNA: TGCAGTGCTAGATCTAGGGCAGCCTACGAGCAGTACTTC

V gene: TRBV9
D gene: TRBD1
clone size: NA
CDR3 length: 14
J gene: TRBJ2-7
CDR3 protein: CASSPGTALWEQYF
CDR3 DNA: TGTGCCAGCAGCCCCGGGACAGCTCTTTGGGAGCAGTACTTC

V gene: TRBV4-1
D gene: TRBD2
clone size: NA
CDR3 length: 14
J gene: TRBJ2-5
CDR3 protein: CASSQGGTSGSRYF
CDR3 DNA: TGCGCCAGCAGCCAAGGTGGGACTAGCGGGAGCCGGTACTTC

V gene: TRBV7-2
D gene: NA
clone size: many
CDR3 length: 15
J gene: TRBJ2-3
CDR3 protein: CASSLAGMHTDTQYF
CDR3 DNA: TGTGCCAGCAGCCTCGCAGGGATGCACACAGATACGCAGTATTTT

V gene: TRBV28
D gene: NA
clone size: few
CDR3 length: 14
J gene: TRBJ2-4
CDR3 protein: CATIPHTAKNIQYF
CDR3 DNA: TGTGCCACCATTCCCCACACCGCCAAAAACATTCAGTACTTC

V gene: TRBV24-1
D gene: TRBD2
clone size: NA
CDR3 length: 15
J gene: TRBJ2-1
CDR3 protein: CATSEPGTTHNEQFF
CDR3 DNA: TGTGCCACCAGTGAACCCGGGACTACCCACAATGAGCAGTTCTTC

V gene: TRBV15
D gene: NA
clone size: few
CDR3 length: 13
J gene: TRBJ2-7
CDR3 protein: CATSRDPGREQYF
CDR3 DNA: TGTGCCACCAGCAGAGATCCCGGCAGGGAGCAGTACTTC

V gene: TRBV29-1
D gene: NA
clone size: NA
CDR3 length: 16
J gene: TRBJ2-6
CDR3 protein: CSVKTGSASGANVLTF
CDR3 DNA: TGCAGCGTAAAGACAGGCTCTGCCTCTGGGGCCAACGTCCTGACTTTC

V gene: TRBV10-3
D gene: NA
clone size: few
CDR3 length: 14
J gene: TRBJ1-1
CDR3 protein: CAIRTGGGDTEAFF
CDR3 DNA: TGTGCCATCAGGACAGGCGGGGGGGACACTGAAGCTTTCTTT

V gene: TRBV15
D gene: TRBD2
clone size: NA
CDR3 length: 18
J gene: TRBJ2-2
CDR3 protein: CATSRVPGLAENTGELFF
CDR3 DNA: TGTGCCACCAGCAGAGTACCGGGACTAGCGGAGAACACCGGGGAGCTGTTTTTT

V gene: TRBV19
D gene: NA
clone size: NA
CDR3 length: 12
J gene: TRBJ1-3
CDR3 protein: CASTLPGNTIYF
CDR3 DNA: TGTGCCAGCACCCTCCCTGGAAACACCATATATTTT

V gene: TRBV20-1
D gene: NA
clone size: NA
CDR3 length: 14
J gene: TRBJ1-2
CDR3 protein: CSAREMTGYYGYTF
CDR3 DNA: TGCAGTGCTAGAGAAATGACGGGTTACTATGGCTACACCTTC

V gene: TRBV7-2
D gene: NA
clone size: few
CDR3 length: 14
J gene: TRBJ2-7
CDR3 protein: CASSPFSPAYEQYF
CDR3 DNA: TGTGCCAGCAGCCCGTTCTCCCCGGCCTACGAGCAGTACTTC

V gene: TRBV7-2
D gene: NA
clone size: NA
CDR3 length: 14
J gene: TRBJ2-7
CDR3 protein: CASSLTRGHYEQYF
CDR3 DNA: TGTGCCAGCAGCTTGACTCGAGGGCATTACGAGCAGTACTTC

V gene: TRBV20-1
D gene: TRBD2
clone size: NA
CDR3 length: 17
J gene: TRBJ2-1
CDR3 protein: CSARDRMSGRISYEQFF
CDR3 DNA: TGCAGTGCTAGAGATAGGATGAGCGGGAGAATTAGTTATGAGCAGTTCTTC

V gene: TRBV20-1
D gene: TRBD2
clone size: few
CDR3 length: 14
J gene: TRBJ2-1
CDR3 protein: CSVTTTSGYNEQFF
CDR3 DNA: TGCAGTGTTACAACGACTAGCGGGTACAATGAGCAGTTCTTC

V gene: TRBV4-2
D gene: TRBD1
clone size: few
CDR3 length: 16
J gene: TRBJ2-3
CDR3 protein: CASSQARDRVTDTQYF
CDR3 DNA: TGTGCCAGCAGCCAAGCCCGGGACAGGGTCACAGATACGCAGTATTTT

V gene: TRBV15
D gene: NA
clone size: NA
CDR3 length: 17
J gene: TRBJ2-7
CDR3 protein: CATSRDGAGISPYEQYF
CDR3 DNA: TGTGCCACCAGCAGAGATGGGGCCGGGATAAGCCCCTACGAGCAGTACTTC

V gene: TRBV3-1
D gene: NA
clone size: NA
CDR3 length: 12
J gene: TRBJ2-7
CDR3 protein: CASSLDPNEQYF
CDR3 DNA: TGTGCCAGCAGCCTAGACCCCAACGAGCAGTACTTC

V gene: TRBV12-3/TRBV12-4
D gene: TRBD1
clone size: NA
CDR3 length: 16
J gene: TRBJ2-7
CDR3 protein: CASSLGGLNRGHEQYF
CDR3 DNA: TGTGCCAGCAGTTTAGGCGGACTCAACAGGGGCCACGAGCAGTACTTC

V gene: TRBV20-1
D gene: TRBD2
clone size: NA
CDR3 length: 15
J gene: TRBJ2-3
CDR3 protein: CSARDTLTGGLGQYF
CDR3 DNA: TGCAGTGCTAGAGATACTTTGACGGGGGGGCTCGGGCAGTATTTT

V gene: TRBV12-3/TRBV12-4
D gene: NA
clone size: NA
CDR3 length: 12
J gene: TRBJ1-1
CDR3 protein: CAGRGVGTEAFF
CDR3 DNA: TGTGCCGGGCGAGGGGTGGGTACTGAAGCTTTCTTT

V gene: TRBV4-3
D gene: NA
clone size: few
CDR3 length: 15
J gene: TRBJ2-7
CDR3 protein: CASSQDRGFTYEQYF
CDR3 DNA: TGCGCCAGCAGCCAAGATAGGGGGTTCACCTACGAGCAGTACTTC

V gene: TRBV20-1
D gene: NA
clone size: few
CDR3 length: 11
J gene: TRBJ2-5
CDR3 protein: CSARAEETQYF
CDR3 DNA: TGCAGTGCGCGTGCTGAAGAGACCCAGTACTTC

V gene: TRBV20-1
D gene: TRBD2
clone size: few
CDR3 length: 14
J gene: TRBJ2-4
CDR3 protein: CSALTSGRGNIQYF
CDR3 DNA: TGCAGTGCTCTGACTAGCGGGAGAGGGAACATTCAGTACTTC

V gene: TRBV3-1
D gene: NA
clone size: NA
CDR3 length: 17
J gene: TRBJ2-3
CDR3 protein: CASSRRFADSSTDTQYF
CDR3 DNA: TGTGCCAGCAGCCGCAGGTTTGCCGACAGTAGCACAGATACGCAGTATTTT

V gene: TRBV6-1
D gene: NA
clone size: NA
CDR3 length: 13
J gene: TRBJ2-2
CDR3 protein: CASTPTGSGELFF
CDR3 DNA: TGTGCCAGCACACCAACAGGGTCCGGGGAGCTGTTTTTT

V gene: TRBV11-2
D gene: NA
clone size: NA
CDR3 length: 15
J gene: TRBJ2-5
CDR3 protein: CASSSQNVQGSTQYF
CDR3 DNA: TGTGCCAGCAGCTCCCAAAACGTCCAGGGGTCGACCCAGTACTTC

V gene: TRBV28
D gene: TRBD2
clone size: few
CDR3 length: 15
J gene: TRBJ2-1
CDR3 protein: CASSTIAGGRAEQFF
CDR3 DNA: TGTGCCAGCAGTACCATAGCGGGGGGGCGTGCTGAGCAGTTCTTC